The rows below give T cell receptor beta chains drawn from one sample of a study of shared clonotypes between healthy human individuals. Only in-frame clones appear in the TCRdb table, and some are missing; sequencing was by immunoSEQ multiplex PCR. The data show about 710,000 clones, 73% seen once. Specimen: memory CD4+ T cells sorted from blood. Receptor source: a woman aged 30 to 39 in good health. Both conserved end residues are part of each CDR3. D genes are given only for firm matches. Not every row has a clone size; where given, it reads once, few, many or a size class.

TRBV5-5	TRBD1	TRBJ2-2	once	CASSLGTGATGELFF	TGTGCCAGCAGCTTAGGGACAGGGGCGACCGGGGAGCTGTTTTTT
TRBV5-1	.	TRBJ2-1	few	CASNLDSSYNEQFF	TGCGCCAGCAACTTAGACAGTTCCTACAATGAGCAGTTCTTC
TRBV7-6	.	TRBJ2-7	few	CASSLADSYEQYF	TGTGCCAGCAGCTTGGCCGACTCCTACGAGCAGTACTTC
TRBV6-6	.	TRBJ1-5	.	CASSLNNQPQHF	TGTGCCAGCAGTCTTAACAATCAGCCCCAGCATTTT
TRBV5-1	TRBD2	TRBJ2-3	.	CASSLREGWDTQYF	TGCGCCAGCAGCTTGCGGGAGGGATGGGATACGCAGTATTTT
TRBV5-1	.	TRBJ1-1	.	CASSLANTGTEAFF	TGCGCCAGCAGCTTGGCCAACACGGGGACTGAAGCTTTCTTT
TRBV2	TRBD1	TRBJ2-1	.	CASSGTDNEQFF	TGTGCCAGCAGCGGGACAGACAATGAGCAGTTCTTC
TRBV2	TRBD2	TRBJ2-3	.	CASSELAGVKDTQYF	TGTGCCAGCAGTGAACTAGCGGGAGTTAAAGATACGCAGTATTTT
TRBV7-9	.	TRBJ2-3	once	CASTRTARVTDTQYF	TGTGCCAGCACCCGGACGGCTCGTGTCACAGATACGCAGTATTTT
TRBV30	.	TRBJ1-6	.	CAWSAPGFSSPLHF	TGTGCCTGGAGTGCTCCGGGGTTCAGTTCACCCCTCCACTTT
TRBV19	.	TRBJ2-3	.	CASSIDTDTQYF	TGTGCCAGTAGTATAGACACAGATACGCAGTATTTT
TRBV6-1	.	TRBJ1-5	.	CASSESGVRQPQHF	TGTGCCAGCAGTGAATCCGGGGTGAGACAGCCCCAGCATTTT
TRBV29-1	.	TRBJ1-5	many	CSVGGVSNQPQHF	TGCAGCGTTGGTGGCGTAAGCAATCAGCCCCAGCATTTT
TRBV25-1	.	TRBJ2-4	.	CASSDLGDIQYF	TGTGCCAGCAGTGACCTTGGGGACATTCAGTACTTC
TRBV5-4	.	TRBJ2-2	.	CASSANLDPGIGELFF	TGTGCCAGCAGCGCAAACCTCGACCCAGGTATCGGGGAGCTGTTTTTT
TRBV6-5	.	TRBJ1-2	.	CASTRGGTLNYGYTF	TGTGCCAGCACGAGAGGCGGCACGTTAAACTATGGCTACACCTTC
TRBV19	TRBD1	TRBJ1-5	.	CASSGTGGDQPQHF	TGTGCCAGTAGCGGGACAGGGGGCGATCAGCCCCAGCATTTT
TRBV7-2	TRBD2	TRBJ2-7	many	CASSLVAGGTYEQYF	TGTGCCAGCAGCTTAGTAGCGGGAGGTACTTACGAGCAGTACTTC
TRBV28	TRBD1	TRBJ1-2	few	CAIGQGAYGYTF	TGTGCCATCGGACAGGGGGCCTATGGCTACACCTTC
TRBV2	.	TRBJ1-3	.	CASSEGRVFSGNTIYF	TGTGCCAGCAGTGAGGGGCGCGTGTTCTCTGGAAACACCATATATTTT
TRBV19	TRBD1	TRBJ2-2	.	CASSIDPDRGGGELFF	TGTGCCAGTAGTATAGACCCCGACAGGGGCGGCGGGGAGCTGTTTTTT
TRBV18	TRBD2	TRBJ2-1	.	CASSRISGSSYNEQFF	TGTGCCAGCTCTCGGATAAGCGGGAGCTCCTACAATGAGCAGTTCTTC
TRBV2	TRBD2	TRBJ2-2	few	CASRLLASTGELFF	TGTGCCAGCAGGCTACTAGCGTCTACCGGGGAGCTGTTTTTT